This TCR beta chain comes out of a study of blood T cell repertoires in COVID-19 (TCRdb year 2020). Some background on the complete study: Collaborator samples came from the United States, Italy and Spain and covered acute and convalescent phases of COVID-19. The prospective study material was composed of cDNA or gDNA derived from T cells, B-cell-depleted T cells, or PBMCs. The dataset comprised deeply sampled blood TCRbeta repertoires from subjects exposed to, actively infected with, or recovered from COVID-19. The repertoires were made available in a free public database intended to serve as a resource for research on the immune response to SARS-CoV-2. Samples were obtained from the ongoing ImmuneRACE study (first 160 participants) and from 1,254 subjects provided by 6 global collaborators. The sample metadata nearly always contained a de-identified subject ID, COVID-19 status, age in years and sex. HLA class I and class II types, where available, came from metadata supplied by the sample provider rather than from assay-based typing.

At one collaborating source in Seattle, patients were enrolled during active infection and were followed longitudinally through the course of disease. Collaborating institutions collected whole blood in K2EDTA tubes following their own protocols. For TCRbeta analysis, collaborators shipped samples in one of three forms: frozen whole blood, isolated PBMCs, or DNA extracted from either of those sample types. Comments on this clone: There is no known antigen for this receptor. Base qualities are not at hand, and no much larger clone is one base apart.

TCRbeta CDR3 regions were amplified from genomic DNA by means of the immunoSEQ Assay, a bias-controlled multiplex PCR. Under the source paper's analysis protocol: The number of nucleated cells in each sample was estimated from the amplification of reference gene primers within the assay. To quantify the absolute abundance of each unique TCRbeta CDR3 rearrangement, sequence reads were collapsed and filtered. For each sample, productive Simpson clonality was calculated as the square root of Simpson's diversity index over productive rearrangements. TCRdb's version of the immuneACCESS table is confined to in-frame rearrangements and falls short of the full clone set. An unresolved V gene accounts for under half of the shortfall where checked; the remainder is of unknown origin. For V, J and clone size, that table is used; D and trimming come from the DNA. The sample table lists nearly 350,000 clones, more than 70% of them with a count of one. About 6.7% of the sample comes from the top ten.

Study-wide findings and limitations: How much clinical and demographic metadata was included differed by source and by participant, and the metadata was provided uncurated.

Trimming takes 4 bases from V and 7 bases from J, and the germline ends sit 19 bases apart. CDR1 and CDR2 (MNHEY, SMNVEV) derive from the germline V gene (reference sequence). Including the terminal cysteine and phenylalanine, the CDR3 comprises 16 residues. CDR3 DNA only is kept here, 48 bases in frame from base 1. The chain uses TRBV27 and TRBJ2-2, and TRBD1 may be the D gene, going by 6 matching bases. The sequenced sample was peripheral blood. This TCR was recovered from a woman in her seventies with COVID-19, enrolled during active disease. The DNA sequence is TGTGCCAGCAGTTGGGGATTAGGGGGAAATATCGGGGAGCTGTTTTTT. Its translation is CASSWGLGGNIGELFF.